Included here is one TCR beta chain sequence, with context. The method was immunoSEQ multiplex PCR; TCRdb's version includes in-frame clones alone and lacks a portion of them. The data contain about 150,000 clones, around 88% of them singletons. This sample stems from a study of cytomegalovirus exposure and HLA in healthy donors. The CDR3 sequence is 13 residues long. The ends lost 4 bases at V and 7 bases at J; junction bases unmatched: 4. Germline values: CDR1 SGHTA, CDR2 FQGNSA. Material: PBMCs. The source of this sequence is a young man in good health and CMV-seropositive. The chain uses TRBV7-2 and TRBJ1-5; 7 bases fit TRBD1. The CDR3 DNA follows: TGTGCCAGCAGCTCGCAGGGGGGCCAGCCCCAGCATTTT. It is translated as CASSSQGGQPQHF.